Following are 17 T cell receptor beta chains from one sample sequenced in a study of blood T cell repertoires in COVID-19 (dated by TCRdb to about 2020). Library creation used the immunoSEQ multiplex PCR assay. Imported from immuneACCESS, the table was reduced by TCRdb to in-frame sequences with V and J called. These copies leave out some clones; in studies compared against another copy, an unresolved V gene accounts for under half, and the cause of the remainder is not known. Across this sample there are 150,000 to 200,000 clones, with 85% to 90% seen only once. The ten top clones hold over 3.5% of the sample. Material for sequencing was peripheral blood. Every receptor here comes from a man aged 18 to 35 with active or convalescent COVID-19.

V is TRBV4-2 and J is TRBJ2-2, with D possibly being TRBD2 (5 bases). V lost 0 bases and J lost 8, with 13 bases in between. The CDR3 is 15 amino acids. Germline V gene sequence: CDR1 LGHNA, CDR2 YNFKEQ. CDR3 DNA sequence: TGTGCCAGCAGCCAAGATCTTCTAGCCCGGGGGGAGCTGTTTTTT. Residues: CASSQDLLARGELFF.

The chain has TRBV28 and TRBJ2-5, with 7 positions matching TRBD2. J gave up 2 bases and V 3 bases, and 3 bases lay outside the gene matches. Germline lookup yields CDR1 MDHEN and CDR2 SYDVKM. The CDR3 runs 14 residues. The CDR3 DNA is TGTGCCAGCAGTTTTGGGGGGGGTCAAGAGACCCAGTACTTC. Translation: CASSFGGGQETQYF.

The chain joins TRBV19 to TRBJ1-1, with D unclear. Trimming took off 3 bases at V and 6 bases at J, with 20 bases between the two ends. The CDR3 consists of 16 residues. CDR1 LNHDA and CDR2 SQIVND come from the germline V gene (reference sequence). The CDR3 coding sequence is TGTGCCAGTAGTATTTACGGGAGGACCCAACTACCTGAAGCTTTCTTT. Amino acids: CASSIYGRTQLPEAFF.

The genes are TRBV11-1 and TRBJ2-5, with D maybe TRBD2 (5 bases). Trimming pared 6 bases from V and 5 bases from J, leaving 13 bases between. The CDR3 is 13 amino acids. CDR1 is SGHAT and CDR2 is FQDESV in the germline V gene (reference sequence). CDR3 loop: CASRRPSTETQYF. CDR3 in DNA: TGTGCCAGCAGGAGGCCTAGCACGGAGACCCAGTACTTC.

CDR3 amino acids: CATTGGASNEQFF. CDR3 DNA sequence: TGTGCCACGACAGGGGGCGCGTCAAATGAGCAGTTCTTC. The chain has TRBV6-5 and TRBJ2-1; the match to TRBD1 covers 10 bases. The trim removed 10 bases at V and 7 bases at J, leaving 7 bases unmatched. From germline, CDR1 is MNHEY and CDR2 SVGAGI. This CDR3 comprises 13 residues.

The chain combines TRBV28 with TRBJ2-1, with 8 bases fitting TRBD2. The V and J ends lost 7 bases and 2 bases, in that order; junction bases with no gene match: 10. The CDR3 runs to 16 residues. Looked up from germline, CDR1 is MDHEN and CDR2 is SYDVKM. For the CDR3, the DNA is TGTGCCAGCACTCTACCGGGGGGGGGCCCCTACAATGAGCAGTTCTTC. This translates into CASTLPGGGPYNEQFF.

The V gene is TRBV7-2, the J gene TRBJ2-7, with 9 bases lining up with TRBD2. The CDR3 sequence is 15 residues long. Germline V gene sequence: CDR1 SGHTA, CDR2 FQGNSA. The V and J ends lost 4 bases and 5 bases, in that order; junction bases with no gene match: 9. CDR3 sequence (DNA): TGTGCCAGCAGCTCGTTCAGCGGGAGGAGTGACGAGCAGTACTTC. Translated: CASSSFSGRSDEQYF. The full variable domain, with the rest looked up from reference TRBV7-2 and TRBJ2-7, is GAGVSQSPSNKVTEKGKDVELRCDPISGHTALYWYRQSLGQGLEFLIYFQGNSAPDKSGLPSDRFSAERTGGSVSTLTIQRTQQEDSAVYLCASSSFSGRSDEQYFGPGTRLTVT.

The genes are TRBV5-6 and TRBJ2-1, with 9 bases matching TRBD2. With V trimmed by 1 base and J by 3 bases, 2 bases remained unmatched. The CDR3 contains 15 residues. Per the germline V gene, CDR1 is SGHDT and CDR2 is YYEEEE. The CDR3, as DNA: TGTGCCAGCAGCTTGACTAGCGGGTTCTACAATGAGCAGTTCTTC. Its protein product is CASSLTSGFYNEQFF.

The gene calls are TRBV6-4 and TRBJ1-2, with 9 bases lining up with TRBD1. From germline, CDR1 is MRHNA and CDR2 SNTAGT. The junction had 6 bases not matched to a gene; V was cut back by 5 bases and J by 8 bases. The length of the CDR3 is 13 residues. The chain's CDR3 is CASSPTGGRGYTF. The CDR3 DNA reads as TGTGCCAGCAGTCCCACAGGGGGCAGAGGCTACACCTTC.

The chain has TRBV2 and TRBJ2-4; TRBD2 aligns across 7 bases. This CDR3 contains 17 residues. Germline trimming cut 4 bases from V and 8 bases from J; bases unmatched to any gene: 17. The germline V gene has CDR1 SNHLY and CDR2 FYNNEI. This CDR3 reads CASSATFRTGGMDIQYF. The CDR3 nucleotides read TGTGCCAGCAGTGCGACATTCAGGACGGGAGGAATGGACATTCAGTACTTC.

The chain uses TRBV5-1 and TRBJ1-1; 9 bases line up with TRBD1. V shed 1 base, J shed 2 bases, and the junction held 3 bases outside the gene matches. Germline CDR1 SGHRS, CDR2 YFSETQ. The CDR3 sequence is 15 residues long. CDR3 coding DNA: TGCGCCAGCAGCTTGATGGGACAGGGAAACACTGAAGCTTTCTTT. It translates to CASSLMGQGNTEAFF.

The chain joins TRBV3-1 (or the pseudogene TRBV3-2) to TRBJ1-1; the match to TRBD1 covers 7 bases. The length of the CDR3 is 17 residues. Trimming took 0 bases from V and 0 from J; bases not matched to a gene: 7. The germline gives CDR1 LGHDT, CDR2 YNNKEL (reference sequence). The CDR3 reads CASSQDHRDSMNTEAFF. The CDR3 DNA reads TGTGCCAGCAGCCAAGACCATCGGGACAGCATGAACACTGAAGCTTTCTTT.

The genes are TRBV5-1 and TRBJ2-2; 8 nucleotides line up with TRBD2. CDR3 size: 16 residues. Trimming took 6 bases from V and 7 from J; bases not matched to a gene: 14. In germline, CDR1 is SGHRS, CDR2 YFSETQ. The DNA of the CDR3 is TGCGCCAGCACCTTAATCGGACTAGCCGGTGGCGGGGAGCTGTTTTTT. Its translation is CASTLIGLAGGGELFF.

CDR3 sequence: CASSYGQGADGYTF. The CDR3 DNA sequence: TGTGCCAGCAGCTACGGACAGGGGGCTGATGGCTACACCTTC. This chain joins TRBV7-9 and TRBJ1-2; 11 nucleotides match TRBD1. This CDR3 comprises 14 residues. CDR1 is SEHNR and CDR2 is FQNEAQ in the germline V gene (reference sequence). V gave up 4 bases and J gave up 6 bases; unmatched junction bases: 4. The variable domain in full, with the rest retrieved from reference TRBV7-9 and TRBJ1-2, is DTGVSQNPRHKITKRGQNVTFRCDPISEHNRLYWYRQTLGQGPEFLTYFQNEAQLEKSRLLSDRFSAERPKGSFSTLEIQRTEQGDSAMYLCASSYGQGADGYTFGSGTRLTVV.

J is TRBJ1-3 and V is TRBV6-5; possibly TRBD1 for D (5 bases). Trimming removed 2 bases from V and 1 base from J, with 6 bases in between. This CDR3 is built from 14 residues. The V gene's germline CDR1 is MNHEY and CDR2 SVGAGI. CDR3 nucleotides: TGTGCCAGCAGTTACGCAGGGTCTGGAAACACCATATATTTT. Its protein is CASSYAGSGNTIYF.

In this sample, this clone turned up a few times. Here the CDR3 DNA reads TGCGCCAGCAGCCAAGAAGTGACAGGGGAAGCTTTCTTT. Amino acid sequence: CASSQEVTGEAFF. This rearrangement joins TRBV4-3 to TRBJ1-1; 7 bases fit TRBD1. Germline trimming cut 0 bases from V and 8 bases from J; bases unmatched to any gene: 3. The CDR3 has 13 residues. Germline loops: CDR1 LGHNA, CDR2 YSLEER.

The rearrangement joins TRBV6-5 to TRBJ2-7; tentatively, D is TRBD1 (6 bases). V lost 6 bases to trimming and J lost 3 bases, with 18 bases between them. CDR1 is MNHEY, CDR2 SVGAGI, per germline. The CDR3 is 15 residues long. CDR3 coding DNA: TGTGCCAGCAGCCACGAAGGGGGTGGCAGCTACGAGCAGTACTTC. Its protein is CASSHEGGGSYEQYF.